These T cell receptor beta chains were read from a single sample in a study of graft-versus-host responses after intestinal transplantation. Sequencing used immunoSEQ multiplex PCR; TCRdb keeps in-frame clones, though not all of them. The data show 15,000 to 17,000 clones, about 74% seen once. The starting material was ileum tissue, obtained 14 days after transplant. These receptors were collected from a human patient who received an intestinal transplant, so some T cells may come from the graft donor. CDR3s include the opening cysteine and the closing phenylalanine or tryptophan. A D gene is named only where the DNA matches it firmly. Expanded clones get a size class; other rows say once, few or many, or leave the size out.

CDR3nt: TGTGCCAGCAGTACAGACACCGGGGAGCTGTTTTTT
CDR3aa: CASSTDTGELFF
j_gene: TRBJ2-2
d_gene: .
v_gene: TRBV2
abundance: .

CDR3nt: TGTGCCTGGCAGGGAACTAATGAAAAACTGTTTTTT
CDR3aa: CAWQGTNEKLFF
j_gene: TRBJ1-4
d_gene: .
v_gene: TRBV30
abundance: .

CDR3nt: TGTGCCAGCAGTTACCCGAGGGGGGCGAACTATGGCTACACCTTC
CDR3aa: CASSYPRGANYGYTF
j_gene: TRBJ1-2
d_gene: .
v_gene: TRBV6-5
abundance: .

CDR3nt: TGTGCCAGCAGCTCGACGCGGGCGGGACGGGACATCTATGGCTACACCTTC
CDR3aa: CASSSTRAGRDIYGYTF
j_gene: TRBJ1-2
d_gene: .
v_gene: TRBV7-9
abundance: .

CDR3nt: TGTGCCAGCAGCTTATATGGGACAGCGAACACCGGGGAGCTGTTTTTT
CDR3aa: CASSLYGTANTGELFF
j_gene: TRBJ2-2
d_gene: TRBD1
v_gene: TRBV11-2
abundance: .

CDR3nt: TGTGCCAGCAGCTTGGTTGGGGACTACAATGAGCAGTTCTTC
CDR3aa: CASSLVGDYNEQFF
j_gene: TRBJ2-1
d_gene: .
v_gene: TRBV5-6
abundance: .

CDR3nt: TGTGCCAGCAGTAGAACGACAGGGGCTGAAGCTTTCTTT
CDR3aa: CASSRTTGAEAFF
j_gene: TRBJ1-1
d_gene: TRBD1
v_gene: TRBV5-5
abundance: .

CDR3nt: TGTGCCAGCAGTTTAGGGGTCGGCTACACCTTC
CDR3aa: CASSLGVGYTF
j_gene: TRBJ1-2
d_gene: .
v_gene: TRBV28
abundance: .

CDR3nt: TGCGCCAGCAGCTTGGCCCTCTCTTCTATGAGGGAGCAGTTCTTC
CDR3aa: CASSLALSSMREQFF
j_gene: TRBJ2-1
d_gene: .
v_gene: TRBV5-1
abundance: .

CDR3nt: TGTGCCAGCAGTTCCGGGACAGGGATCCTTTACGAGCAGTACTTC
CDR3aa: CASSSGTGILYEQYF
j_gene: TRBJ2-7
d_gene: TRBD1
v_gene: TRBV7-6
abundance: .

CDR3nt: TGTGCCAGCAGTTACGAGAGAATGAACACTGAAGCTTTCTTT
CDR3aa: CASSYERMNTEAFF
j_gene: TRBJ1-1
d_gene: .
v_gene: TRBV2
abundance: .

CDR3nt: TGTGCCAGCAGCGATTCTGGGGCTCCTGGCTACACCTTC
CDR3aa: CASSDSGAPGYTF
j_gene: TRBJ1-2
d_gene: .
v_gene: TRBV7-9
abundance: .

CDR3nt: TGTGCCAGTAGTACCCCCCGGGGGAGGAGCACTGAAGCTTTCTTT
CDR3aa: CASSTPRGRSTEAFF
j_gene: TRBJ1-1
d_gene: .
v_gene: TRBV19
abundance: .

CDR3nt: TGTGCCAGCAGCGTGGGTTCTCCCGGGTCACCCCTCCACTTT
CDR3aa: CASSVGSPGSPLHF
j_gene: TRBJ1-6
d_gene: .
v_gene: TRBV9
abundance: few

CDR3nt: TGTGCCAGCAGCTTGTCTGCAGGGACATTCTCTGGGGCCAACGTCCTGACTTTC
CDR3aa: CASSLSAGTFSGANVLTF
j_gene: TRBJ2-6
d_gene: .
v_gene: TRBV5-5
abundance: once

CDR3nt: TGTGCCACCAGCAGGGGACAGAGCAATCAGCCCCAGCATTTT
CDR3aa: CATSRGQSNQPQHF
j_gene: TRBJ1-5
d_gene: TRBD1
v_gene: TRBV15
abundance: .

CDR3nt: TGCGCCAGCAGCTTGTCATCAGGGTCCCAAGAGACCCAGTACTTC
CDR3aa: CASSLSSGSQETQYF
j_gene: TRBJ2-5
d_gene: .
v_gene: TRBV5-1
abundance: .

CDR3nt: TGTGCCAGTAGTATCCCGGGACTAGCAGTCGAGCAGTACTTC
CDR3aa: CASSIPGLAVEQYF
j_gene: TRBJ2-7
d_gene: TRBD2
v_gene: TRBV19
abundance: .

CDR3nt: TGCGCCAGCAGCCGCCCGGGACAGGTCGGCTCTGGGGCCAACGTCCTGACTTTC
CDR3aa: CASSRPGQVGSGANVLTF
j_gene: TRBJ2-6
d_gene: TRBD1
v_gene: TRBV4-1
abundance: once

CDR3nt: TGTGCCAGTAGTATCAGAGGGGGCGGAGACGAGCAGTACTTC
CDR3aa: CASSIRGGGDEQYF
j_gene: TRBJ2-7
d_gene: TRBD1
v_gene: TRBV19
abundance: few

CDR3nt: TGTGCCAGTAGACCCTCACAGGGCACCGGGGAGCTGTTTTTT
CDR3aa: CASRPSQGTGELFF
j_gene: TRBJ2-2
d_gene: .
v_gene: TRBV19
abundance: .

CDR3nt: TGCGCCAGCAGCTTGGAGACAGGGAGCGATCGTACTGAAGCTTTCTTT
CDR3aa: CASSLETGSDRTEAFF
j_gene: TRBJ1-1
d_gene: TRBD1
v_gene: TRBV5-1
abundance: medium-sized

CDR3nt: TGTGCCAGCAGCGTAGGGGGGGATTCTGGAAACACCATATATTTT
CDR3aa: CASSVGGDSGNTIYF
j_gene: TRBJ1-3
d_gene: .
v_gene: TRBV9
abundance: .

CDR3nt: TGTGCCAGCAGTGAATTTCGGACAGGGGGTATGGATACGCAGTATTTT
CDR3aa: CASSEFRTGGMDTQYF
j_gene: TRBJ2-3
d_gene: TRBD1
v_gene: TRBV25-1
abundance: .

CDR3nt: TGCAGCGTGGTAACAGGGATATACACTGAAGCTTTCTTT
CDR3aa: CSVVTGIYTEAFF
j_gene: TRBJ1-1
d_gene: .
v_gene: TRBV29-1
abundance: .

CDR3nt: TGTGCCAGCAGCAAAGCGGAGGACACTGAAGCTTTCTTT
CDR3aa: CASSKAEDTEAFF
j_gene: TRBJ1-1
d_gene: .
v_gene: TRBV21-1
abundance: .

CDR3nt: TGTGCCAGCAGTCCCCTCGTTACAGGCACCGGGGAGCTGTTTTTT
CDR3aa: CASSPLVTGTGELFF
j_gene: TRBJ2-2
d_gene: .
v_gene: TRBV27
abundance: .

CDR3nt: TGTGCCAGCAGCCAAGACGGGGACGAGACCCAGTACTTC
CDR3aa: CASSQDGDETQYF
j_gene: TRBJ2-5
d_gene: .
v_gene: TRBV4-2
abundance: few

CDR3nt: TGCAGTGGCGTCGGCACAGATACGCAGTATTTT
CDR3aa: CSGVGTDTQYF
j_gene: TRBJ2-3
d_gene: .
v_gene: TRBV20-1
abundance: .

CDR3nt: TGTGCCTTGGGACTCTACAATGAGCAGTTCTTC
CDR3aa: CALGLYNEQFF
j_gene: TRBJ2-1
d_gene: .
v_gene: TRBV30
abundance: .

CDR3nt: TGCGCCAGCAGCTTGGCCAGTACCACAGGGGGCACAGATACGCAGTATTTT
CDR3aa: CASSLASTTGGTDTQYF
j_gene: TRBJ2-3
d_gene: TRBD1
v_gene: TRBV5-1
abundance: .

CDR3nt: TGTGCCAGCAGCTTATTTGGGACAGTCGAGGATGGCTACACCTTC
CDR3aa: CASSLFGTVEDGYTF
j_gene: TRBJ1-2
d_gene: TRBD1
v_gene: TRBV7-9
abundance: few

CDR3nt: TGCGCCAGCAGCTTGCGGGAGGGCTCCTACAATGAGCAGTTCTTC
CDR3aa: CASSLREGSYNEQFF
j_gene: TRBJ2-1
d_gene: TRBD2
v_gene: TRBV5-1
abundance: .

CDR3nt: TGTGCCAGCAGTTCCTCTCGGGACGGAAATTCACCCCTCCACTTT
CDR3aa: CASSSSRDGNSPLHF
j_gene: TRBJ1-6
d_gene: .
v_gene: TRBV2
abundance: .

CDR3nt: TGCGCCAGCAGCCCAGACAGGGACGAGCAGTACTTC
CDR3aa: CASSPDRDEQYF
j_gene: TRBJ2-7
d_gene: TRBD1
v_gene: TRBV4-1
abundance: .

CDR3nt: TGTGCCAGTAGGGGGACTAGCGGGATTCAGGTCTATGAGCAGTTCTTC
CDR3aa: CASRGTSGIQVYEQFF
j_gene: TRBJ2-1
d_gene: TRBD2
v_gene: TRBV19
abundance: .

CDR3nt: TGCAGCGTTGAAGATGTTAAGGCCCACGAGCAGTACTTC
CDR3aa: CSVEDVKAHEQYF
j_gene: TRBJ2-7
d_gene: .
v_gene: TRBV29-1
abundance: .

CDR3nt: TGTGCCAGCGCCACCAGGGAAAGGGTCAATTCACCCCTCCACTTT
CDR3aa: CASATRERVNSPLHF
j_gene: TRBJ1-6
d_gene: .
v_gene: TRBV2
abundance: .

CDR3nt: TGTGCCAGCAGCTTACAGGGTGGCTACACCTTC
CDR3aa: CASSLQGGYTF
j_gene: TRBJ1-2
d_gene: .
v_gene: TRBV5-6
abundance: .

CDR3nt: TGTGCCAGCAGCAAATATCGGGCTAGCGGGGTCAATGAGCAGTTCTTC
CDR3aa: CASSKYRASGVNEQFF
j_gene: TRBJ2-1
d_gene: .
v_gene: TRBV21-1
abundance: .

CDR3nt: TGCGCCAGCAGCCCCACGGCGGTTCAGGGGGCAACGTACGAGCAGTACTTC
CDR3aa: CASSPTAVQGATYEQYF
j_gene: TRBJ2-7
d_gene: TRBD1
v_gene: TRBV4-1
abundance: .

CDR3nt: TGCGCCAGCAGCCAAGATCCCCCGCTAGCGGGAGCTGGGGAGCAGTACTTC
CDR3aa: CASSQDPPLAGAGEQYF
j_gene: TRBJ2-7
d_gene: TRBD2
v_gene: TRBV4-1
abundance: .

CDR3nt: TGCGCCAGCAGCCAAAACATTGACAGTCTAAATCAGCCCCAGCATTTT
CDR3aa: CASSQNIDSLNQPQHF
j_gene: TRBJ1-5
d_gene: .
v_gene: TRBV4-1
abundance: .

CDR3nt: TGTGCCAGCACCAACGCAGGGTTCTATGGCTACACCTTC
CDR3aa: CASTNAGFYGYTF
j_gene: TRBJ1-2
d_gene: .
v_gene: TRBV7-9
abundance: .

CDR3nt: TGTGCCAGCAGTCAGACTAGTGCTCAGTACGAGCAGTACTTC
CDR3aa: CASSQTSAQYEQYF
j_gene: TRBJ2-7
d_gene: .
v_gene: TRBV6-7
abundance: .

CDR3nt: TGTGCCAGCAGTGTACAGGGAAGCAAAAACATTCAGTACTTC
CDR3aa: CASSVQGSKNIQYF
j_gene: TRBJ2-4
d_gene: .
v_gene: TRBV2
abundance: .

CDR3nt: TGCGCCAGCAGCCAACGAAGCGAAGATACGCAGTATTTT
CDR3aa: CASSQRSEDTQYF
j_gene: TRBJ2-3
d_gene: .
v_gene: TRBV4-1
abundance: .

CDR3nt: TGTGCCAGCAGCTTAGAGGATTTCGGGGCAGCTTTCTTT
CDR3aa: CASSLEDFGAAFF
j_gene: TRBJ1-1
d_gene: .
v_gene: TRBV7-9
abundance: .

CDR3nt: TGCGCCAGCAGCTTGAGACTCCAGGGCCCAGATACGCAGTATTTT
CDR3aa: CASSLRLQGPDTQYF
j_gene: TRBJ2-3
d_gene: .
v_gene: TRBV5-1
abundance: .

CDR3nt: TGTGCCAGCAGCTTATCCAGGATAATGGAGACCCAGTACTTC
CDR3aa: CASSLSRIMETQYF
j_gene: TRBJ2-5
d_gene: .
v_gene: TRBV11-1
abundance: .

CDR3nt: TGTGCCAGCAGTCTCAATCGGGGCAATCAGCCCCAGCATTTT
CDR3aa: CASSLNRGNQPQHF
j_gene: TRBJ1-5
d_gene: .
v_gene: TRBV27
abundance: few

CDR3nt: TGTGCCAGCAGGGACAGGAAGAACACCGGGGAGCTGTTTTTT
CDR3aa: CASRDRKNTGELFF
j_gene: TRBJ2-2
d_gene: TRBD1
v_gene: TRBV25-1
abundance: .

CDR3nt: TGCGCCAGCAGCGAAGACTCCACAGATACGCAGTATTTT
CDR3aa: CASSEDSTDTQYF
j_gene: TRBJ2-3
d_gene: .
v_gene: TRBV5-1
abundance: few

CDR3nt: TGTGCCAGTAGACCGGGACTAGCGGGACCAGATACGCAGTATTTT
CDR3aa: CASRPGLAGPDTQYF
j_gene: TRBJ2-3
d_gene: TRBD2
v_gene: TRBV19
abundance: .

CDR3nt: TGTGCCAGCAGCTTAGCGGGACTAGCGGGAGGCGTGAATGAGCAGTTCTTC
CDR3aa: CASSLAGLAGGVNEQFF
j_gene: TRBJ2-1
d_gene: TRBD2
v_gene: TRBV7-6
abundance: .